This T cell receptor (beta chain) was captured in a study of radiotherapy plus CTLA-4 blockade in lung cancer. Study outcomes and limitations: Interferon-beta, together with early blood T cell clone dynamics, reportedly best predicted response. Expansion of tumor-derived TCR clones was observed in blood after radiotherapy plus ipilimumab.

This table comes from immunoSEQ multiplex PCR, and its TCRdb copy is limited to in-frame clones, with some not included. The table has fewer than 65,000 clones, around four fifths seen once. V was clipped by 3 bases and J by 5 bases; unmatched bases: 6. The CDR3 contains 14 residues. The germline gives CDR1 LGHNT, CDR2 FRNRAP. With regard to this clone: Its specificity is not known.

This sequence was found in a human donor with non-small cell lung cancer whose response to radiotherapy plus ipilimumab could not be evaluated. The starting material was peripheral blood, obtained from a patient treated with radiotherapy plus ipilimumab. The V and J genes are TRBV12-5 and TRBJ2-5; 7 bases fit TRBD1. The CDR3 DNA is TGTGCTAGTGGTTTCGCGACAGGGTGGGAGACCCAGTACTTC. It encodes CASGFATGWETQYF.